These 4 T cell receptor beta chains were all obtained from the same sample, sequenced in a study of blood T cell repertoires in COVID-19. Assay: immunoSEQ multiplex PCR; the TCRdb copy retains only in-frame clones and omits some. In the table there are approximately 470,000 clones, 75% to 90% of which are singletons. The specimen was PBMCs or T cells enriched from blood (not recorded which). The receptors stem from a young woman who had recovered from COVID-19.

The genes are TRBV4-1 and TRBJ1-5; no firm D call. Germline assignment: CDR1 MGHRA and CDR2 YSYEKL. Trimming took 4 bases from V and 2 from J, leaving 9 bases between them. The CDR3 sequence is 14 residues long. CDR3 coding DNA: TGCGCCAGCAGCCCGGTTCTGGGCAATCAGCCCCAGCATTTT. Its translation: CASSPVLGNQPQHF.

This clone was counted a single time. The chain joins TRBV7-9 to TRBJ2-2; 7 nucleotides line up with TRBD1. This CDR3 region has 14 residues. Germline assignment: CDR1 SEHNR and CDR2 FQNEAQ (reference sequence). The CDR3 region has the DNA TGTCATGTAGGAACTCACAGGGGCACCGGGGAGCTGTTTTTT. Translation: CHVGTHRGTGELFF.

This rearrangement joins TRBV7-8 to TRBJ2-7; D not resolved. V lost 1 base, J lost 0 bases, and 7 bases lay in between. Germline-derived CDR1 and CDR2 are SGHVS and FQNEAQ. The CDR3 extends over 14 amino acids. The CDR3 loop is CASSLVASSYEQYF. The CDR3, as DNA: TGTGCCAGCAGCTTAGTAGCTAGCTCCTACGAGCAGTACTTC.

The chain is built from TRBV24-1 and TRBJ2-3; D is possibly TRBD2 (5 bases). Germline values: CDR1 KGHDR, CDR2 SFDVKD. Trimming cost V 0 bases and J 2 bases, with 8 bases left between them. This CDR3 has 15 amino acids. The CDR3 here is CATSDLRDNTDTQYF. CDR3 sequence (DNA): TGTGCCACCAGTGATTTGCGGGATAACACAGATACGCAGTATTTT.